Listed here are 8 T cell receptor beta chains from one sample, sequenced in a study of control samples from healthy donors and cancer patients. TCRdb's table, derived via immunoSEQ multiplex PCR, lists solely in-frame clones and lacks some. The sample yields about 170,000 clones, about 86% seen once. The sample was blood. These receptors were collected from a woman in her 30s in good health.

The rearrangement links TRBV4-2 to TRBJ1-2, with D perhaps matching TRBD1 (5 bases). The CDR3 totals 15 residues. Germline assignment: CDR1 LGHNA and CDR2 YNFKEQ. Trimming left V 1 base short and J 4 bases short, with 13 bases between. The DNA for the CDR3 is TGTGCCAGCAGCCAAGTCGGGGGGGAAGGCTATGGCTACACCTTC. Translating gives CASSQVGGEGYGYTF.

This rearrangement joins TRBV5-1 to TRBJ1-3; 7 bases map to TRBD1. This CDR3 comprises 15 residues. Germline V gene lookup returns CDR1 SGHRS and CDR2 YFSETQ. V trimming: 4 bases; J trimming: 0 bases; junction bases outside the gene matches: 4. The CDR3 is CASSPGQISGNTIYF. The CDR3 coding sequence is TGCGCCAGCAGCCCGGGACAGATCTCTGGAAACACCATATATTTT.

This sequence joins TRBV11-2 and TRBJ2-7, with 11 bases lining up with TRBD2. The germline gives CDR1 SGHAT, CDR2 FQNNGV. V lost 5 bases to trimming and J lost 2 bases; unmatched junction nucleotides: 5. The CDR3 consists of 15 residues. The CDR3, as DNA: TGTGCCAGCAGCCCCGGGACTAGCGGCCCCTACGAGCAGTACTTC. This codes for CASSPGTSGPYEQYF.

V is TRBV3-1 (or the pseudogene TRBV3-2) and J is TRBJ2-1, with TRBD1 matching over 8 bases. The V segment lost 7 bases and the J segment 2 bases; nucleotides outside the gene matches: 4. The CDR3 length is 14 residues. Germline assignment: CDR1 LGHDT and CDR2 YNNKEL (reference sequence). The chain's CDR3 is CASTRDRPYNEQFF. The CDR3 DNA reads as TGTGCCAGCACCAGGGACAGGCCCTACAATGAGCAGTTCTTC.

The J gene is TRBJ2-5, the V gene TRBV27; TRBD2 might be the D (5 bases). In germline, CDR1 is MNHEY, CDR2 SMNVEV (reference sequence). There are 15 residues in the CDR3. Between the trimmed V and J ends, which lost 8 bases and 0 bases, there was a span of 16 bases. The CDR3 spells CASSREGWDQETQYF. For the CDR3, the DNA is TGTGCCAGCTCCCGAGAGGGCTGGGACCAAGAGACCCAGTACTTC.

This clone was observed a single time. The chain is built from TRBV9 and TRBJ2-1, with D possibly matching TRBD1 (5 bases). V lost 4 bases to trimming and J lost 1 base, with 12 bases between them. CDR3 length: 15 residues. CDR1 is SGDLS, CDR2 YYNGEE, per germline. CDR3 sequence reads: CASSPGPGSYNEQFF. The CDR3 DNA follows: TGTGCCAGCAGCCCAGGGCCCGGGTCCTACAATGAGCAGTTCTTC.

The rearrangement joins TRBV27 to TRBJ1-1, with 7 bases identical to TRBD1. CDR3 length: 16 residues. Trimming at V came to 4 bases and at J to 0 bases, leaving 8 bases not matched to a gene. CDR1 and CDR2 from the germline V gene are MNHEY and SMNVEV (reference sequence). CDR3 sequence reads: CASSYVWTGLNTEAFF. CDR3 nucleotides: TGTGCCAGCAGTTATGTTTGGACAGGACTGAACACTGAAGCTTTCTTT.

The CDR3 loop is CASSPGTGGRGKNIQYF. The CDR3 DNA is TGTGCCAGCAGTCCCGGGACAGGGGGCCGGGGCAAAAACATTCAGTACTTC. The chain combines TRBV9 with TRBJ2-4; 12 positions agree with TRBD1. With 5 bases clipped from V and 3 bases from J, the junction kept 9 bases outside the gene matches. This CDR3 has 17 residues. The V gene's germline CDR1 is SGDLS and CDR2 YYNGEE.